This T cell receptor (beta chain) was observed in a study of blood T cell repertoires in COVID-19. About the study: Specimens from acute and convalescent COVID-19 originated in the United States, Italy and Spain.

Participant ages covered about 18 to 95 years across around 25 US areas. Cohorts were assigned according to the clinical history that participants reported. In the study's own analysis: Counts of nucleated cells, estimated from reference gene primer amplification, were obtained. The protocol was immunoSEQ multiplex PCR, while the TCRdb copy is restricted to in-frame clones and leaves out a portion. D and trimming come from the DNA, and the V and J calls and clone size come from that table. The data hold around 250,000 clones, with approximately 88% observed a single time. This CDR3 has 16 residues. Germline CDR1 LNHDA, CDR2 SQIVND (reference sequence). J gave up 4 bases and V 0 bases, and 8 bases lay outside the gene matches.

The gene calls are TRBV19 and TRBJ1-2; 7 bases are shared with TRBD1. The origin of this receptor is a woman aged 40-49 years with acute COVID-19. Input material: PBMCs or T cells enriched from blood (not recorded which). The CDR3 sequence is CASSIEGQSRPYGYTF. The DNA of the CDR3 is TGTGCCAGTAGTATAGAGGGACAGTCAAGACCCTATGGCTACACCTTC.